Listed below are T cell receptor beta chains from one sample, sequenced in a study of shared clonotypes between healthy human individuals. Sequencing used immunoSEQ multiplex PCR; TCRdb keeps in-frame clones, though not all of them. The repertoire consists of about 1 million clones, with around 74% occurring once and the leading ten covering 1.4%. The sample consisted of memory CD4+ T cells sorted from blood. These receptor sequences come from a young man in good health. CDR3s include the opening cysteine and the closing phenylalanine or tryptophan. The D gene is left open where the match is weak. Size tells how often a clone was seen (once, few, many) or the class of an expanded clone, and some rows leave it out.

CDR3 protein,CDR3 DNA,clone size,V gene,CDR3 length,J gene,D gene
CASSRGGTNIQYF,TGTGCCAGTAGTAGGGGGGGCACGAACATTCAGTACTTC,NA,TRBV19,13,TRBJ2-4,NA
CASRPPGKSSYNSPLHF,TGTGCCAGCAGACCCCCGGGGAAGTCCTCCTATAATTCACCCCTCCACTTT,NA,TRBV11-2,17,TRBJ1-6,NA
CASRGQGRNIQYF,TGTGCCAGCAGGGGACAGGGGCGAAACATTCAGTACTTC,NA,TRBV28,13,TRBJ2-4,TRBD1
CASSSVSGRAPETQYF,TGTGCCAGCAGCTCCGTTAGCGGGAGGGCCCCAGAGACCCAGTACTTC,few,TRBV7-8,16,TRBJ2-5,TRBD2
CASSEGLVGETQYF,TGTGCCAGCTCGGAAGGCCTAGTGGGAGAGACCCAGTACTTC,NA,TRBV18,14,TRBJ2-5,NA
CASSLERAVQETQYF,TGTGCCAGCAGCTTGGAGAGGGCGGTTCAAGAGACCCAGTACTTC,NA,TRBV5-6,15,TRBJ2-5,NA
CASRDRDSATNSNQPQHF,TGTGCCAGCAGGGACCGGGACAGCGCTACAAATAGCAATCAGCCCCAGCATTTT,NA,TRBV2,18,TRBJ1-5,TRBD1
CAIQGPNTDTQYF,TGTGCCATCCAGGGGCCGAACACAGATACGCAGTATTTT,NA,TRBV19,13,TRBJ2-3,NA
CASGTSGGAANTGELFF,TGTGCCAGCGGGACTAGCGGGGGGGCCGCGAACACCGGGGAGCTGTTTTTT,NA,TRBV28,17,TRBJ2-2,TRBD2
CASYASKGGYEQYF,TGCGCCAGCTATGCTTCCAAGGGCGGGTACGAGCAGTACTTC,NA,TRBV23-1,14,TRBJ2-7,NA
CAHSRLENEKLFF,TGTGCCCACTCGAGGCTAGAAAATGAAAAACTGTTTTTT,NA,TRBV10-3,13,TRBJ1-4,NA
CASSLGREQYF,TGCGCCAGCAGCTTGGGTAGGGAGCAGTACTTC,NA,TRBV5-1,11,TRBJ2-7,NA
CASSLSFSGNTIYF,TGTGCCAGCAGCTTAAGTTTCTCTGGAAACACCATATATTTT,NA,TRBV7-8,14,TRBJ1-3,NA
CASSLGTANTEAFF,TGCGCCAGCAGCTTGGGAACAGCGAACACTGAAGCTTTCTTT,NA,TRBV5-1,14,TRBJ1-1,NA
CASSDLGGLNYNEQFF,TGTGCCAGCAGTGATCTAGGGGGCCTAAATTACAATGAGCAGTTCTTC,NA,TRBV25-1,16,TRBJ2-1,TRBD1
CASSLRLRGGAYEQYF,TGTGCCAGCAGCCTCCGTTTACGGGGGGGCGCGTACGAGCAGTACTTC,NA,TRBV5-4,16,TRBJ2-7,TRBD2
CASSGPQGANEKLFF,TGTGCCAGCAGCGGACCACAGGGGGCTAATGAAAAACTGTTTTTT,NA,TRBV7-8,15,TRBJ1-4,TRBD1
CASSLRQTVLYEQYF,TGTGCCAGCAGCTTAAGGCAGACGGTCCTCTACGAGCAGTACTTC,NA,TRBV7-2,15,TRBJ2-7,NA
CASSSHSSGGTLSGELFF,TGCGCCAGCAGCTCCCATTCTAGCGGGGGAACTTTGTCCGGGGAGCTGTTTTTT,NA,TRBV5-1,18,TRBJ2-2,TRBD2
CASSSMAGRYNEQFF,TGTGCCAGCAGCTCAATGGCGGGGCGCTACAATGAGCAGTTCTTC,NA,TRBV11-1,15,TRBJ2-1,NA
CASMRGQGYGYTF,TGTGCCAGCATGCGGGGACAGGGGTATGGCTACACCTTC,few,TRBV5-6,13,TRBJ1-2,TRBD1
CASSLTPTGELFF,TGTGCCAGCAGCTTGACGCCTACCGGGGAGCTGTTTTTT,NA,TRBV5-5,13,TRBJ2-2,NA
CASSLEGSGELFF,TGTGCCAGCAGCTTAGAAGGTTCGGGGGAGCTGTTTTTT,NA,TRBV11-3,13,TRBJ2-2,NA
CASSESRESTQYF,TGTGCCAGCAGTGAGAGTAGAGAGTCTACGCAGTATTTT,NA,TRBV2,13,TRBJ2-3,NA
CASSRPGAGGNTIYF,TGTGCCAGTAGCCGACCCGGGGCAGGTGGAAACACCATATATTTT,NA,TRBV19,15,TRBJ1-3,NA
CASSSSLGMKGSGYTF,TGTGCCAGCAGCTCGTCCTTGGGGATGAAAGGGAGTGGCTACACCTTC,NA,TRBV7-2,16,TRBJ1-2,NA
CASSRDRGYEQYF,TGTGCCAGTAGTCGTGACAGAGGCTACGAGCAGTACTTC,NA,TRBV19,13,TRBJ2-7,NA
CASSIGQGLAPLHF,TGTGCCAGTAGTATTGGACAGGGATTGGCACCCCTCCACTTT,many,TRBV19,14,TRBJ1-6,TRBD1
CASSPTAGGRTDTQYF,TGTGCCAGCAGCCCCACTGCGGGAGGGCGCACAGATACGCAGTATTTT,NA,TRBV9,16,TRBJ2-3,TRBD2
CASSLGQGNNEQFF,TGCGCCAGCAGCTTGGGACAGGGCAACAATGAGCAGTTCTTC,NA,TRBV5-1,14,TRBJ2-1,TRBD1
CASRYGQAAYEQYF,TGTGCCAGCAGATACGGACAGGCCGCCTACGAGCAGTACTTC,NA,TRBV6-5,14,TRBJ2-7,TRBD1
CASKLDSNTEAFF,TGCGCCAGCAAACTTGACAGCAACACTGAAGCTTTCTTT,NA,TRBV5-1,13,TRBJ1-1,NA
CATEGDRGDYEQYF,TGTGCCACAGAGGGAGACAGGGGCGACTACGAGCAGTACTTC,NA,TRBV10-3,14,TRBJ2-7,TRBD1
CASSGGASGYNEQFF,TGTGCCAGCAGTGGTGGAGCTAGCGGGTACAATGAGCAGTTCTTC,NA,TRBV2,15,TRBJ2-1,TRBD2
CASSVEGSGGPHNEQFF,TGTGCCAGCAGCGTAGAAGGGAGCGGGGGCCCCCACAATGAGCAGTTCTTC,NA,TRBV9,17,TRBJ2-1,TRBD2